This TCR beta chain was identified in a study of tumor-infiltrating lymphocytes in primary liver carcinoma. Findings of the study overall: In tumor-adjacent and tumor-blood pairs, overlap was lower than in tumor region pairs. Tumors had a top-250-clone fraction that was significantly higher than blood (p = 0.039). Because of bulk unsorted sampling, CD4+ and CD8+ repertoires were not subjected to comparison.

In this sample, this clonotype turned up once. Its target is unknown. The final CDR3 position lacks the conserved phenylalanine or tryptophan, pointing to a likely read error. Germline DNA was extracted too, while blood RNA derived from unsorted whole blood. Reverse transcription of roughly 470 ng total RNA with a constant-region primer produced TCR beta cDNA. Construction of TCR beta libraries relied on three successive nested multiplex PCR rounds employing slightly modified ARM-PCR. TRBV1-TRBV30 forward primers paired with a C-beta reverse primer drove the first two PCR rounds, approximately 11 cycles each. TCRdb used MiXCR to reprocess the multiplex PCR reads, holding one entry per CDR3 protein. Here the sample spans approximately 340,000 distinct CDR3 sequences, less than 65% being singletons. Germline values: CDR1 SGHAT, CDR2 FQNNGV. The CDR3 is made up of 14 amino acids.

Sequences were obtained from peripheral blood. This rearrangement joins TRBV11-2 to TRBJ2-7; 10 bases are a match to TRBD2. This sequence was found in a middle-aged man with primary liver carcinoma and hepatitis B virus infection. The CDR3 is CASSPTSGNYEQYL. The CDR3 DNA follows: TGCGCCAGCAGCCCCACTAGCGGGAACTACGAGCAGTACCTC.